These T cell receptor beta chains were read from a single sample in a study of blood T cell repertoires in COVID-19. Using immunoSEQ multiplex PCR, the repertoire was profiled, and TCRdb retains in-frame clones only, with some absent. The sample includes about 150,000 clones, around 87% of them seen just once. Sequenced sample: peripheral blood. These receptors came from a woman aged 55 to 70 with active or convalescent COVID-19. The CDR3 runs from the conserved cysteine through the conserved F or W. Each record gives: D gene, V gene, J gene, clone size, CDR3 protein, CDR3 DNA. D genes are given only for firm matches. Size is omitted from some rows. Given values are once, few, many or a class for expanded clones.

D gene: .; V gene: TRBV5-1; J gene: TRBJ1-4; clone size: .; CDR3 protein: CASSSGGPNEKLFF; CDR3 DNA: TGCGCCAGCAGTTCCGGGGGGCCTAATGAAAAACTGTTTTTT
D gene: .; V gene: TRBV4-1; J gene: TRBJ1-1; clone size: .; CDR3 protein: CASSQGRLRESLNTEAFF; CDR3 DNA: TGCGCCAGCAGCCAAGGGCGGTTACGGGAATCCCTGAACACTGAAGCTTTCTTT
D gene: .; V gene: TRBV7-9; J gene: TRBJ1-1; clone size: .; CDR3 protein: CASSFEDSRAFF; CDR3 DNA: TGTGCCAGCAGCTTTGAGGACAGTCGGGCTTTCTTT
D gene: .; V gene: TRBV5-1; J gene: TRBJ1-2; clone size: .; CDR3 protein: CASSQDTYGYTF; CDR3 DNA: TGCGCCAGCAGCCAAGACACATATGGCTACACCTTC
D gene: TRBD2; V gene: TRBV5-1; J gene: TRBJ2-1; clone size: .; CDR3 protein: CASSTYELAGGDNEQFF; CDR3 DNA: TGCGCCAGCAGCACATACGAACTAGCGGGGGGTGACAATGAGCAGTTCTTC
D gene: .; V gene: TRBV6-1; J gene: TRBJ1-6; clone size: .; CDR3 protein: CASSEDDTTLINSPLHF; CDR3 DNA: TGTGCCAGCAGTGAAGACGATACTACCCTGATTAATTCACCCCTCCACTTT
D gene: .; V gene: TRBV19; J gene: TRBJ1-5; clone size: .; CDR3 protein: CASRGAVSNQPQHF; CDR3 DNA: TGTGCCAGTAGGGGGGCAGTGAGCAATCAGCCCCAGCATTTT
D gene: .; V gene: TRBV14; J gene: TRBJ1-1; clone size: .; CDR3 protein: CASSQEGRGGAFF; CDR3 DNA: TGTGCCAGCAGCCAAGAAGGTAGGGGGGGAGCTTTCTTT
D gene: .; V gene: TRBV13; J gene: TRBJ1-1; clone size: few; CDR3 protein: CASSFNRLNTEAFF; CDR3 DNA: TGTGCCAGCAGCTTTAACAGATTGAACACTGAAGCTTTCTTT
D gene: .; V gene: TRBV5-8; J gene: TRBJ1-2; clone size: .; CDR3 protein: CASNDGANYGYTF; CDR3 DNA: TGTGCCAGCAACGACGGGGCTAACTATGGCTACACCTTC